The next 8 T cell receptor beta chains were all read from a single sample in a study of T cells after yellow fever vaccination. A single record per CDR3 protein comes from TCRdb applying MiXCR to the 5' RACE reads. The sample carries 100,000 to 150,000 distinct CDR3 sequences, more than 7.5% recorded once. The sample consisted of CD8+ T cells sorted from PBMCs, taken on the day of the yellow fever booster vaccination. These receptors were obtained from a man younger than 35 who received the YFV17D yellow fever vaccine.

This clonotype appeared many times. The gene calls are TRBV7-2 and TRBJ2-7; D is possibly TRBD2 (5 bases). This CDR3 is built from 14 residues. V shed 1 base and J shed 1 base, with 8 bases lying between them. The germline V gene encodes CDR1 SGHTA and CDR2 FQGNSA. CDR3 region: CASSLGGPSYEQYF. The CDR3 nucleotides read TGTGCCAGCAGCTTAGGAGGGCCGTCCTACGAGCAGTACTTC.

The CDR3 coding sequence is TGCGCCAGCAGCCAAGGAGACGGGGCCAATGAGCAGTTCTTC. It encodes CASSQGDGANEQFF. The genes are TRBV4-1 and TRBJ2-1; D may correspond to TRBD1 or TRBD2 (5 bases each). The CDR3 has 14 amino acids. V lost 1 base to trimming and J lost 6 bases, with 10 bases between them. Germline V gene sequence: CDR1 MGHRA, CDR2 YSYEKL.

This clonotype has just a few counts. The chain is built from TRBV18 and TRBJ1-5, with D maybe TRBD1 (5 bases). Trimming stripped 3 bases from V and 2 bases from J, with 11 bases between. The germline CDR1 and CDR2 sequences are KGHSH and LQKENI. The length of the CDR3 is 15 residues. DNA for the CDR3: TGTGCCAGCTCACCGTCGGGGGAGGGCAATCAGCCCCAGCATTTT. This translates into CASSPSGEGNQPQHF.

This clonotype was picked up many times. The chain combines TRBV27 with TRBJ2-2; maybe TRBD2 (6 bases). The CDR3 extends over 14 amino acids. CDR1 and CDR2 from the germline V gene are MNHEY and SMNVEV (reference sequence). Trimming stripped 3 bases from V and 1 base from J, with 6 bases between. CDR3 residues: CASSFGGNTGELFF. CDR3 sequence (DNA): TGTGCCAGCAGTTTCGGGGGGAACACCGGGGAGCTGTTTTTT.

This clonotype was seen a handful of times. This sequence joins TRBV15 and TRBJ1-3; D call uncertain. The germline CDR1 and CDR2 sequences are LNHNV and YYDKDF (reference sequence). Between the trimmed V and J ends, which lost 5 bases and 0 bases, there was a span of 11 bases. This CDR3 is 15 amino acids long. The CDR3 spells CATSESRSSGNTIYF. DNA for the CDR3: TGTGCCACCAGCGAATCCAGGAGCTCTGGAAACACCATATATTTT.

The rearrangement links TRBV5-1 to TRBJ1-2; D call uncertain. This CDR3 has 15 residues. Germline loops: CDR1 SGHRS, CDR2 YFSETQ. The V gene lost 3 bases and the J gene lost 5 bases, with 17 bases spanning the gap. CDR3 DNA sequence: TGCGCCAGCAGCTCCCCCGGCCAGGCGGGGTATGGCTACACCTTC. Its protein is CASSSPGQAGYGYTF.

In this sample, this clonotype turned up many times. This chain connects TRBV5-1 to TRBJ1-1, with a tentative D call TRBD1 (5 bases). CDR3 size: 14 residues. CDR1 is SGHRS, CDR2 YFSETQ, per germline. V was trimmed by 4 bases and J by 2 bases, leaving 12 bases between them. The CDR3 protein is CASSASGANTEAFF. The DNA of the CDR3 is TGCGCCAGCAGCGCGTCCGGGGCCAACACTGAAGCTTTCTTT.

This clonotype was counted ten times or more. The chain employs TRBV7-9 and TRBJ1-1; tentatively, D is TRBD1 (6 bases). V was shortened by 3 bases and J by 4 bases, with 15 bases between the two germline ends. The CDR3 totals 15 residues. CDR1 is SEHNR and CDR2 is FQNEAQ in the germline V gene (reference sequence). The CDR3, as DNA: TGTGCCAGCAGCTTCTCACCCGGGACACCCACTGAAGCTTTCTTT. It is translated as CASSFSPGTPTEAFF.